This entry lists 29 T cell receptor beta chains sequenced from one sample in a study of human T cells and chemical hapten exposure. Time point specified: patch test 1, 2 weeks after DPC sensitization. Stated treatment: therapeutic diphenylcyclopropenone sensitization with weekly scalp DPC. TCRdb redid the calling of the RACE reads with MiXCR, one entry per CDR3 protein. The data show 380,000 or so distinct CDR3 sequences, roughly 4.8% seen once. Sequenced here: whole blood, sampled in connection with sensitization to the hapten diphenylcyclopropenone (DPC). Every receptor here comes from a woman aged 50 to 60 with alopecia areata. Some clones in this sample may be carry-over from other donors' samples.

This clonotype showed up many times. The chain employs TRBV6-2 or TRBV6-3 and TRBJ2-3; 7 bases are a match to TRBD2. Per germline, CDR1 MNHEY and CDR2 SVGEGT. The CDR3 extends over 15 amino acids. The V segment lost 6 bases and the J segment 6 bases; nucleotides outside the gene matches: 12. CDR3 nucleotides: TGTGCCAGCAGACCGGGGGGACTTATCGCGGATACGCAGTATTTT. Translating gives CASRPGGLIADTQYF.

This clonotype occurred many times. The V gene is TRBV20-1, the J gene TRBJ2-7, with D perhaps matching TRBD1 or TRBD2 (5 bases each). The germline gives CDR1 DFQATT, CDR2 SNEGSKA (reference sequence). The CDR3 runs to 14 residues. Trimming took 5 bases from V and 4 from J, leaving 18 bases between them. The CDR3 DNA sequence: TGCAGTGCTCAACTTCGGGACCGACAATACGAGCAGTACTTC. Protein sequence: CSAQLRDRQYEQYF.

The chain combines TRBV6-1 with TRBJ2-7, with 15 bases aligning to TRBD2. The CDR3 totals 20 residues. Per germline, CDR1 MNHNS and CDR2 SASEGT. V shed 0 bases and J 0 bases; nucleotides not matched to a gene: 9. The CDR3, as DNA: TGTGCCAGCAGTGAAGCGGGGACTAGCGGGGGGCCTATCAGCTCCTACGAGCAGTACTTC. Translation gives CASSEAGTSGGPISSYEQYF.

The J gene is TRBJ2-7, the V gene TRBV6-2 or TRBV6-3, with 7 nucleotides matching TRBD1. Per germline, CDR1 MNHEY and CDR2 SVGEGT. The CDR3 consists of 17 residues. V lost 1 base, J lost 4 bases, and 13 bases stayed unmatched. The DNA of the CDR3 is TGTGCCAGCAGTTACTACACTCCCTTCGACAGGGAATACGAGCAGTACTTC. Its translation is CASSYYTPFDREYEQYF.

There are many counts of this clonotype. This chain joins TRBV4-3 and TRBJ2-2, with 12 nucleotides matching TRBD2. Looked up from germline, CDR1 is LGHNA and CDR2 is YSLEER. The CDR3 is 14 residues long. Trimming took 4 bases from V and 15 from J; bases not matched to a gene: 9. The CDR3 protein is CASSPTSGRPMLFF. The CDR3 DNA is TGCGCCAGCAGCCCTACTAGCGGGAGGCCTATGTTGTTTTTT.

This clonotype has just a few counts. The genes are TRBV27 and TRBJ2-3, with 9 bases matching TRBD2. The CDR3 extends over 15 amino acids. Unmatched junction bases numbered 9, after V lost 6 bases and J lost 5 bases. Germline V gives CDR1 MNHEY, CDR2 SMNVEV (reference sequence). CDR3 loop: CASRTAGGPGDTQYF. For the CDR3, the DNA is TGTGCCAGCAGGACAGCGGGGGGCCCCGGAGATACGCAGTATTTT.

This clonotype was seen many times. The genes are TRBV5-1 and TRBJ2-5; D may be TRBD1 (5 bases). The CDR3 covers 13 residues. V lost 1 base and J lost 4, with 8 bases in between. Germline V CDR1 and CDR2: SGHRS, YFSETQ. This CDR3 reads CASSLFGAETQYF. The DNA for the CDR3 is TGCGCCAGCAGCTTGTTTGGGGCAGAGACCCAGTACTTC.

The chain uses TRBV11-2 and TRBJ2-1; 10 nucleotides agree with TRBD2. CDR1 is SGHAT and CDR2 is FQNNGV in the germline V gene. The V gene end was trimmed by 3 bases and the J gene end by 9 bases; junction bases not matched to a gene: 8. The CDR3 runs to 15 residues. DNA for the CDR3: TGTGCCAGCAGCTTTCAAGCGGGAGGGACGGGTGAGCAGTTCTTC. This sequence encodes CASSFQAGGTGEQFF.

This clonotype was seen many times. J is TRBJ2-1 and V is TRBV12-3 or TRBV12-4; TRBD1 is a possible D gene (5 bases). The length of the CDR3 is 14 residues. With 0 bases removed from V and 7 bases from J, the gap between germline ends came to 10 bases. This CDR3 is CASSLAPRQNEQFF. CDR3 sequence (DNA): TGTGCCAGCAGTTTAGCCCCCCGACAGAATGAGCAGTTCTTC.

This clonotype was observed at least ten times. The J gene is TRBJ2-1, the V gene TRBV28, with unresolved D. The germline V gene encodes CDR1 MDHEN and CDR2 SYDVKM. CDR3 length equals 12 residues. The ends were cut back, 2 bases at V and 2 bases at J, with 1 base in the middle. The CDR3 region is CASSLPYNEQFF. CDR3 bases: TGTGCCAGCAGTTTACCCTACAATGAGCAGTTCTTC.

This clonotype was counted ten times or more. The J gene is TRBJ1-1, the V gene TRBV7-9; TRBD1 aligns across 12 bases. Germline CDR1 SEHNR, CDR2 FQNEAQ (reference sequence). The CDR3 has 15 amino acids. The V gene end was trimmed by 1 base and the J gene end by 4 bases; junction bases not matched to a gene: 1. The CDR3 reads CASSLVGQGATEAFF. The CDR3 DNA reads as TGTGCCAGCAGCTTAGTGGGACAGGGGGCCACTGAAGCTTTCTTT.

At least ten counts were recorded for this clonotype. The chain combines TRBV12-3 or TRBV12-4 with TRBJ2-2; 10 nucleotides line up with TRBD1. There are 14 residues in the CDR3. The V segment lost 3 bases and the J segment 8 bases; nucleotides outside the gene matches: 3. In DNA form, the CDR3 reads TGTGCCAGCAGTTTCGGGACAGGGGAAGGGGAGCTGTTTTTT. This translates into CASSFGTGEGELFF.

This clonotype showed up many times. The chain is built from TRBV5-6 and TRBJ2-1; 8 bases map to TRBD1. V shed 0 bases and J 10 bases; nucleotides not matched to a gene: 6. Germline-derived CDR1 and CDR2 are SGHDT and YYEEEE. The CDR3 is 14 amino acids. In DNA form, the CDR3 reads TGTGCCAGCAGCTTGGGACAGGGGTTTGGAGAGCAGTTCTTC. Its translation: CASSLGQGFGEQFF.

The V call is TRBV6-2 or TRBV6-3, the J call TRBJ1-3; D ambiguous. Germline lookup yields CDR1 MNHEY and CDR2 SVGEGT. V was shortened by 7 bases and J by 0 bases, with 16 bases between the two germline ends. The length of the CDR3 is 16 residues. CDR3 region: CASTSVRASSGNTIYF. The DNA of the CDR3 is TGTGCCAGCACTTCGGTCCGGGCGAGCTCTGGAAACACCATATATTTT.

This clonotype was seen many times. The chain has TRBV11-2 and TRBJ2-1; 9 nucleotides line up with TRBD2. This CDR3 contains 15 residues. Germline trimming cut 3 bases from V and 13 bases from J; bases unmatched to any gene: 13. Germline CDR1 reads SGHAT; CDR2 reads FQNNGV. The CDR3 is CASSFPLDSGSVQFF. The CDR3 nucleotides are TGTGCCAGCAGCTTCCCCCTGGATAGCGGGAGCGTACAGTTCTTC.

This clonotype occurred many times. This CDR3 is CASRTRTSDTDTQYF. CDR3 DNA: TGTGCCAGCAGGACCAGGACTAGCGACACAGATACGCAGTATTTT. The chain couples TRBV6-6 to TRBJ2-3, with 9 bases fitting TRBD2. Germline assignment: CDR1 MNHNY and CDR2 SVGAGI (reference sequence). The CDR3 extends over 15 amino acids. Germline trimming cut 6 bases from V and 2 bases from J; bases unmatched to any gene: 6.

The genes are TRBV10-3 and TRBJ2-5; no definite D call. The CDR3 totals 14 residues. Trimming stripped 11 bases from V and 0 bases from J, with 16 bases between. Germline V gene sequence: CDR1 ENHRY, CDR2 SYGVKD. CDR3 nucleotide sequence: TGTGCCTCACAAGACCCTAAGAACCAAGAGACCCAGTACTTC. Its translation is CASQDPKNQETQYF.

This clonotype was detected a few times. This chain joins TRBV20-1 and TRBJ2-3; a possible D gene is TRBD1 (5 bases). V was trimmed by 7 bases and J by 9 bases, leaving 26 bases between them. Germline-derived CDR1 and CDR2 are DFQATT and SNEGSKA (reference sequence). The CDR3 runs to 15 residues. The CDR3 DNA reads as TGCAGTGTTTGGGGCAAAAAGGAAACAGGAGAAACGCAGTATTTT. This codes for CSVWGKKETGETQYF.

At least ten counts were recorded for this clonotype. The chain carries TRBV6-6 and TRBJ1-3; D not resolved. Per germline, CDR1 MNHNY and CDR2 SVGAGI (reference sequence). This CDR3 spans 14 amino acids. Trimming stripped 2 bases from V and 0 bases from J, with 5 bases between. For the CDR3, the DNA is TGTGCCAGCAGTTACGGTAACTCTGGAAACACCATATATTTT. Protein: CASSYGNSGNTIYF.

The sample holds many counts of this clonotype. The CDR3 loop reads CASSWGTVAYNEQFF. DNA of the CDR3: TGTGCCAGCAGCTGGGGCACGGTGGCCTACAATGAGCAGTTCTTC. This chain connects TRBV5-6 to TRBJ2-1, with D perhaps TRBD1 (5 bases). Germline CDR1 reads SGHDT; CDR2 reads YYEEEE. The V end was cut by 3 bases, the J end by 2 bases, with 12 bases between. This CDR3 contains 15 residues.

This clonotype has at least ten counts. The chain carries TRBV10-2 and TRBJ2-1, with D maybe TRBD1 (6 bases). Trimming cost V 0 bases and J 9 bases, with 18 bases left between them. CDR1 and CDR2 (germline): WSHSY, SAAADI. This CDR3 spans 16 amino acids. This CDR3 reads CASSESQGRTDGEQFF. The CDR3 DNA sequence: TGCGCCAGCAGTGAGTCGCAGGGGCGAACTGACGGTGAGCAGTTCTTC.

This clonotype was detected only a few times. This chain joins TRBV5-6 and TRBJ1-3; 8 bases line up with TRBD1. Per the germline V gene, CDR1 is SGHDT and CDR2 is YYEEEE. The CDR3 contains 17 residues. V was pared by 3 bases and J by 4 bases, with 12 bases of the junction left unmatched. CDR3 DNA: TGTGCCAGCAGCTGGGGCCCACGACAGGGGACCGGAAACACCATATATTTT. Translating it yields CASSWGPRQGTGNTIYF.

This clonotype was detected ten times or more. The rearrangement uses TRBV18 and TRBJ2-2; D remains unclear. CDR3 length: 12 amino acids. V lost 2 bases to trimming and J lost 4 bases, with 2 bases between them. Looked up from germline, CDR1 is KGHSH and CDR2 is LQKENI. In DNA, the CDR3 is TGTGCCAGCTCACCAGGCACCGGGGAGCTGTTTTTT. This gives the protein CASSPGTGELFF.

This clonotype was counted at least ten times. The V call is TRBV29-1, the J call TRBJ2-5; D tentatively fits TRBD1 or TRBD2 (5 bases each). The length of the CDR3 is 14 residues. Per the germline V gene, CDR1 is SQVTM and CDR2 is ANQGSEA. V lost 3 bases and J 5 bases, leaving 16 bases between the germline ends. CDR3 sequence (DNA): TGCAGCGTTGATTTTGGCCGAGGGGTTGAGACCCAGTACTTC. Protein sequence: CSVDFGRGVETQYF.

The chain has TRBV11-2 and TRBJ1-1, with D possibly matching TRBD1 (6 bases). The CDR3 runs 16 residues. Trimming shortened V by 10 bases and J by 6 bases, and 27 bases separated the two germline ends. Per the germline V gene, CDR1 is SGHAT and CDR2 is FQNNGV. The CDR3 DNA reads TGTGCCACCACCTCATTCCCTGGCCAGGGGAGTGCTGAAGCTTTCTTT. Its translation is CATTSFPGQGSAEAFF.

This clonotype was found a few times. The chain couples TRBV20-1 to TRBJ2-3; either TRBD1 or TRBD2 may supply D (5 bases each). The germline V and J ends were trimmed by 6 bases and 5 bases, with 15 bases remaining between them. Germline V gene lookup returns CDR1 DFQATT and CDR2 SNEGSKA (reference sequence). The length of the CDR3 is 13 residues. The CDR3, as DNA: TGCAGTGCCGTGAGGGGCGGTGAAGATACGCAGTATTTT. Encoded protein: CSAVRGGEDTQYF.

The table lists this clonotype with many counts. V and J are TRBV6-5 and TRBJ1-4; the match to TRBD1 covers 7 bases. Germline V gives CDR1 MNHEY, CDR2 SVGAGI. V gave up 4 bases and J gave up 4 bases; unmatched junction bases: 9. The CDR3 extends over 16 amino acids. The chain's CDR3 is CASSSAGQRFNEKLFF. Written as DNA, the CDR3 is TGTGCCAGCAGTTCTGCGGGACAGAGGTTTAATGAAAAACTGTTTTTT.

This clonotype has more than one count but fewer than ten. The chain carries TRBV29-1 and TRBJ2-3; D is perhaps TRBD1 or TRBD2 (5 bases each). This CDR3 region has 12 residues. The V end lost 6 bases, the J end lost 6 bases, and 13 bases lay between the germline ends. The germline CDR1 and CDR2 sequences are SQVTM and ANQGSEA. The CDR3, as DNA: TGCAGCGTAGTCGGGGCTGCCGATACGCAGTATTTT. It is translated as CSVVGAADTQYF.

Many counts were recorded for this clonotype. The rearrangement joins TRBV4-2 to TRBJ1-1; D is unresolved. Trimming took off 1 base at V and 6 bases at J, with 18 bases between the two ends. Looked up from germline, CDR1 is LGHNA and CDR2 is YNFKEQ. The CDR3 extends over 16 amino acids. The CDR3 nucleotides are TGTGCCAGCAGCCAAGGGAGCCTGGCGGGTTTTCCTGAAGCTTTCTTT. This translates into CASSQGSLAGFPEAFF.